One T cell receptor (beta chain) is described in this entry. No antigen is known for it. Generated by immunoSEQ multiplex PCR, the TCRdb table keeps only in-frame clones and is missing some. The profile shows fewer than 30,000 clones, approximately 89% of them singletons. This CDR3 has 16 residues. V shed 0 bases and J 4 bases; nucleotides not matched to a gene: 7. CDR1 and CDR2 from the germline V gene are LGHNA and YNFKEQ. This sample is part of a study of T cells in narcolepsy. About the research overall: Donors had narcolepsy type 1 or type 2, or were healthy controls. Findings of the study overall: Healthy controls reportedly lacked the autoreactive clonotypes serially found in patients' blood. Same-patient CSF and blood CD4+ T cell clonotypes included HCRT-specific and TRIB2-specific autoreactive ones.

The receptor was derived from a human donor with narcolepsy. This chain uses TRBV4-2 with TRBJ2-7; 9 bases align to TRBD2. Source material: CD45RA- memory CD4+ T cells from PBMCs. DNA of the CDR3: TGTGCCAGCAGCCAAGAGTCCGGCGGGAGGGCTTACGAGCAGTACTTC. This translates into CASSQESGGRAYEQYF.